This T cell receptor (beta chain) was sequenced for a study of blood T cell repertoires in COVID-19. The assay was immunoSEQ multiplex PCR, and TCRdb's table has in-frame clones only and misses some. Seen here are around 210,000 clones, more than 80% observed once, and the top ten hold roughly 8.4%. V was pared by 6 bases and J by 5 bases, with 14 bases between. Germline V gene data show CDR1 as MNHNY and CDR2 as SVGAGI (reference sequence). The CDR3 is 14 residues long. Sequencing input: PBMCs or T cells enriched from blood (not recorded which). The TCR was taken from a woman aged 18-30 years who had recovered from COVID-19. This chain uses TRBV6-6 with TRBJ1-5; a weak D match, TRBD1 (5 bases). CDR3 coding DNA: TGTGCCAGCAGCCCCACAGGCGGTTATCAGCCCCAGCATTTT. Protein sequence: CASSPTGGYQPQHF.